Below are 6 T cell receptor beta chains sequenced from a single sample in a study of cytomegalovirus exposure and HLA in healthy donors. 60 Vbeta and 13 Jbeta primers were used in PCR. Sequenced by immunoSEQ multiplex PCR; TCRdb stores in-frame clones only, minus some. The sample consists of roughly 160,000 clones, just under 80% of them appearing once. What was sequenced was PBMCs. The receptors were sampled from a woman aged 45 to 65 in good health and CMV-seronegative.

The chain uses TRBV28 and TRBJ2-5; a possible D gene is TRBD1 (6 bases). The CDR3 has 15 residues. V dropped 1 base and J dropped 5 bases, with 14 bases sitting between them. Looked up from germline, CDR1 is MDHEN and CDR2 is SYDVKM. The CDR3 DNA reads as TGTGCCAGCAGTTTATCAGGGGTCGTTGTGGAGACCCAGTACTTC. Translation gives CASSLSGVVVETQYF.

This chain connects TRBV27 to TRBJ2-5; D is perhaps TRBD2 (6 bases). V was cut by 5 bases and J by 5 bases, with 18 bases left in between. CDR3 length equals 15 residues. Germline V gene lookup returns CDR1 MNHEY and CDR2 SMNVEV (reference sequence). The chain's CDR3 is CASSLWGVGMETQYF. In DNA form, the CDR3 reads TGTGCCAGCAGTCTTTGGGGGGTCGGGATGGAGACCCAGTACTTC.

The chain couples TRBV19 to TRBJ2-1; 8 positions agree with TRBD2. This CDR3 has 16 amino acids. Germline lookup yields CDR1 LNHDA and CDR2 SQIVND (reference sequence). V was pared by 4 bases and J by 4 bases, with 9 bases of the junction left unmatched. The CDR3 region is CASSNPQRGNYNEQFF. The CDR3 DNA follows: TGTGCCAGTAGTAATCCCCAGCGGGGGAATTACAATGAGCAGTTCTTC.

The rearrangement uses TRBV7-9 and TRBJ2-3, with 9 nucleotides matching TRBD2. J was trimmed by 6 bases and V by 3 bases; bases with no gene match: 4. Looked up from germline, CDR1 is SEHNR and CDR2 is FQNEAQ (reference sequence). The CDR3 spans 14 residues. CDR3 nucleotide sequence: TGTGCCAGCAGCTTTAGCGGGAGCTTTGATACGCAGTATTTT. Protein product: CASSFSGSFDTQYF.

The CDR3 spells CASSLMSSSDTQYF. DNA of the CDR3: TGTGCCAGCAGCTTGATGTCTAGCTCAGATACGCAGTATTTT. This chain joins TRBV5-5 and TRBJ2-3; D perhaps matches TRBD2 (5 bases). The CDR3 covers 14 residues. Trimming took 1 base from V and 4 from J, leaving 10 bases between them. Germline V CDR1 and CDR2: SGHKS, YYEKEE (reference sequence).

V is TRBV28 and J is TRBJ2-7; a weak D match, TRBD1 (6 bases). The CDR3 runs to 16 residues. Germline values: CDR1 MDHEN, CDR2 SYDVKM. The ends were cut back, 5 bases at V and 0 bases at J, with 17 bases in the middle. The CDR3 DNA reads as TGTGCCAGCAGTACCCACCGGGACAAAGGCTCCTACGAGCAGTACTTC. This gives the protein CASSTHRDKGSYEQYF.